These 26 T cell receptor beta chains originate from one sample sequenced in a study of T cell responses to AZD1222 COVID-19 vaccine. The data were produced by immunoSEQ multiplex PCR, yet TCRdb's version contains in-frame clones alone and is incomplete. The sample consists of more than 150,000 clones, about 93% of them appearing once. The source material was peripheral blood, sampled 28 days after the second AZD1222 dose. These receptors were obtained from an adult who received the AZD1222 COVID-19 vaccine.

V gene TRBV9 combines with J gene TRBJ1-3; tentatively, D is TRBD1 (5 bases). CDR3 size: 15 residues. The germline CDR1 and CDR2 sequences are SGDLS and YYNGEE. The V end lost 0 bases, the J end lost 4 bases, and 11 bases lay between the germline ends. The chain's CDR3 is CASSVEGPPGNTIYF. CDR3 sequence (DNA): TGTGCCAGCAGCGTAGAGGGGCCGCCCGGAAACACCATATATTTT.

The table lists this clone with a count of one. The gene calls are TRBV19 and TRBJ1-1; 7 bases agree with TRBD1. CDR1 and CDR2 (germline): LNHDA, SQIVND (reference sequence). Losses at the gene ends were 7 bases for V and 0 bases for J; bases not matched to a gene: 5. The CDR3 is 14 residues long. This CDR3 reads CASNEQGLNTEAFF. The CDR3 DNA is TGTGCCAGTAACGAACAGGGGTTGAACACTGAAGCTTTCTTT.

The V gene is TRBV13, the J gene TRBJ1-2, with 7 bases lining up with TRBD1. CDR1 and CDR2 (germline): PRHDT, FYEKMQ (reference sequence). CDR3 length: 18 residues. V lost 6 bases to trimming and J lost 0 bases; unmatched junction nucleotides: 16. As DNA, the CDR3 is TGTGCCAGCAGAACCAGGGGGGCACTGGGTACTGCTAACTATGGCTACACCTTC. Translated: CASRTRGALGTANYGYTF. The full variable domain, with the rest looked up from reference TRBV13 and TRBJ1-2, is AAGVIQSPRHLIKEKRETATLKCYPIPRHDTVYWYQQGPGQDPQFLISFYEKMQSDKGSIPDRFSAQQFSDYHSELNMSSLELGDSALYFCASRTRGALGTANYGYTFGSGTRLTVV.

The gene calls are TRBV23-1 and TRBJ2-7; no reliable D call. TRBV23-1 is annotated as an ORF whose role is uncertain. This CDR3 region has 15 residues. V lost 2 bases and J lost 1, with 12 bases in between. The chain's CDR3 is CASSQPRLSSYEQYF. CDR3 in DNA: TGCGCCAGCAGTCAACCCAGACTGAGTTCCTACGAGCAGTACTTC.

The chain couples TRBV5-1 to TRBJ2-3; 8 nucleotides match TRBD1. V was pared by 6 bases and J by 6 bases, with 9 bases of the junction left unmatched. The V gene's germline CDR1 is SGHRS and CDR2 YFSETQ. This CDR3 comprises 14 residues. The CDR3 loop is CASTGQGGTDTQYF. DNA of the CDR3: TGCGCCAGCACCGGACAGGGAGGAACGGATACGCAGTATTTT.

The chain employs TRBV28 and TRBJ1-2; tentatively, D is TRBD1 (5 bases). This CDR3 has 13 amino acids. The germline V and J ends were trimmed by 9 bases and 2 bases, with 13 bases remaining between them. Germline lookup yields CDR1 MDHEN and CDR2 SYDVKM. CDR3 nucleotides: TGTGCCAGTCGGAGGGACGGGAACTATGGCTACACCTTC. This encodes CASRRDGNYGYTF.

This chain links TRBV4-2 with TRBJ1-2; the match to TRBD1 covers 9 bases. Per germline, CDR1 LGHNA and CDR2 YNFKEQ. CDR3 size: 15 residues. The ends lost 5 bases at V and 6 bases at J; junction bases unmatched: 10. The CDR3 DNA sequence: TGTGCCAGCAGCTCCCCGGGACAGGGCTTGAATGGCTACACCTTC. It codes for CASSSPGQGLNGYTF.

The chain joins TRBV5-8 to TRBJ2-7; D may be TRBD1 (5 bases). Germline assignment: CDR1 SGHTS and CDR2 YDEGEE. The CDR3 runs 15 residues. V dropped 4 bases and J dropped 3 bases, with 17 bases sitting between them. CDR3 coding DNA: TGTGCCAGCAGCCCCGGACAAACAGTAGTCTACGAGCAGTACTTC. It yields the protein CASSPGQTVVYEQYF.

CDR3 sequence (DNA): TGTGCCAGCAGCTTAGGGACAGGGGGCTACAATGAGCAGTTCTTC. It is translated as CASSLGTGGYNEQFF. The chain recombines TRBV11-3 with TRBJ2-1, with TRBD1 identical over 10 bases. With 1 base clipped from V and 3 bases from J, the junction kept 0 bases outside the gene matches. CDR1 is SGHNT, CDR2 YENEEA, per germline. The length of the CDR3 is 15 residues.

This sequence joins TRBV19 and TRBJ2-1; no firm D call. Germline CDR1 and CDR2: LNHDA and SQIVND (reference sequence). The CDR3 consists of 14 residues. Trimming took 5 bases from V and 2 from J, leaving 10 bases between them. The CDR3 sequence is CASSGVWAYNEQFF. Written as DNA, the CDR3 is TGTGCCAGTAGTGGGGTTTGGGCCTACAATGAGCAGTTCTTC.

The V and J genes are TRBV14 and TRBJ1-2; no firm D call. V was pared by 4 bases and J by 4 bases, with 19 bases between. The germline CDR1 and CDR2 sequences are SGHDN and FVKESK. CDR3 length equals 16 residues. The CDR3 reads CASSPEFGWTTYGYTF. For the CDR3, the DNA is TGTGCCAGCAGCCCCGAATTTGGGTGGACGACCTATGGCTACACCTTC.

The chain recombines TRBV12-3 or TRBV12-4 with TRBJ1-3; no firm D call. The CDR3 is 12 residues long. With 7 bases removed from V and 2 bases from J, the gap between germline ends came to 6 bases. CDR3: CASTGTGNTIYF. Here the CDR3 DNA reads TGTGCCAGCACCGGGACTGGAAACACCATATATTTT.

The chain links TRBV4-1 to TRBJ1-1, with 10 positions matching TRBD1. Germline trimming cut 3 bases from V and 6 bases from J; bases unmatched to any gene: 10. The germline V gene encodes CDR1 MGHRA and CDR2 YSYEKL. The CDR3 loop spans 16 amino acids. CDR3: CASSQGQGLSVAEAFF. Here the CDR3 DNA reads TGCGCCAGCAGCCAGGGACAGGGGCTGAGCGTTGCTGAAGCTTTCTTT.

This chain uses TRBV10-1 with TRBJ2-5; 10 bases map to TRBD2. The germline V gene has CDR1 WNHNN and CDR2 SYGVQD (reference sequence). V lost 2 bases and J lost 5; bases outside the gene matches: 8. This CDR3 has 16 amino acids. CDR3 protein: CASSESSSGRGETQYF. The CDR3 nucleotides read TGCGCCAGCAGTGAGAGTTCTAGCGGGAGAGGGGAGACCCAGTACTTC.

This clone has at least ten counts. The CDR3 is CASSIQQGGFNQPQHF. The CDR3 DNA reads TGTGCCAGTAGTATCCAACAGGGGGGGTTCAATCAGCCCCAGCATTTT. The gene calls are TRBV19 and TRBJ1-5; 8 bases align to TRBD1. The germline V gene encodes CDR1 LNHDA and CDR2 SQIVND (reference sequence). The length of the CDR3 is 16 residues. The V segment lost 3 bases and the J segment 3 bases; nucleotides outside the gene matches: 7.

The chain joins TRBV3-1 (or the pseudogene TRBV3-2) to TRBJ2-4, with D perhaps TRBD1 (5 bases). Germline V gene data show CDR1 as LGHDT and CDR2 as YNNKEL (reference sequence). CDR3 length: 17 amino acids. Trimming pared 2 bases from V and 2 bases from J, leaving 16 bases between. Here the CDR3 DNA reads TGTGCCAGCAGCCAAAGGTCCCCCGACAGTTCCAAAAACATTCAGTACTTC. Translated, it gives CASSQRSPDSSKNIQYF.

This clone was observed a single time. The rearrangement uses TRBV6-5 and TRBJ1-1; 7 bases agree with TRBD1. The CDR3 is 14 residues long. The germline CDR1 and CDR2 sequences are MNHEY and SVGAGI. V lost 6 bases to trimming and J lost 4 bases; unmatched junction nucleotides: 8. The CDR3 is CASRDRSLSTEAFF. The CDR3 DNA is TGTGCCAGCAGGGACAGGTCCCTAAGCACTGAAGCTTTCTTT.

This clone was picked up one time. The V call is TRBV3-1 (or the pseudogene TRBV3-2), the J call TRBJ2-1; no clear D. The ends were cut back, 2 bases at V and 6 bases at J, with 2 bases in the middle. CDR3 length equals 11 residues. CDR1 is LGHDT and CDR2 is YNNKEL in the germline V gene (reference sequence). CDR3 DNA sequence: TGTGCCAGCAGCCAACGCAATGAGCAGTTCTTC. Its protein is CASSQRNEQFF.

The chain couples TRBV2 to TRBJ1-3; TRBD1 is a possible D gene (6 bases). The CDR3 runs 14 residues. Germline V gene data show CDR1 as SNHLY and CDR2 as FYNNEI. Trimming took 3 bases from V and 4 from J, leaving 10 bases between them. In DNA form, the CDR3 reads TGTGCCAGCAGTGAGTGGGACATCGGAAACACCATATATTTT. This codes for CASSEWDIGNTIYF.

This chain links TRBV15 with TRBJ1-3, with D tentatively TRBD1 (6 bases). Germline CDR1 and CDR2: LNHNV and YYDKDF (reference sequence). CDR3 size: 17 residues. V dropped 1 base and J dropped 0 bases, with 13 bases sitting between them. The CDR3 reads CATSRAQWTDSGNTIYF. The CDR3 coding sequence is TGTGCCACCAGCAGAGCCCAATGGACAGACTCTGGAAACACCATATATTTT.

This chain connects TRBV7-9 to TRBJ2-1; TRBD1 aligns across 10 bases. Germline V CDR1 and CDR2: SEHNR, FQNEAQ (reference sequence). V dropped 4 bases and J dropped 8; count of bases not matched to a gene: 8. CDR3 size: 15 residues. This CDR3 is CASSSSDRGEDEQFF. For the CDR3, the DNA is TGTGCCAGCAGCTCCTCGGACAGGGGGGAAGATGAGCAGTTCTTC.

V gene TRBV19 combines with J gene TRBJ2-1; TRBD1 aligns across 8 bases. V was pared by 9 bases and J by 7 bases, with 11 bases of the junction left unmatched. Germline V CDR1 and CDR2: LNHDA, SQIVND (reference sequence). The CDR3 is 14 amino acids. The CDR3 sequence is CASTNRGSRNEQFF. The CDR3 coding sequence is TGTGCCAGCACCAACAGGGGGAGTCGGAATGAGCAGTTCTTC.

V is TRBV30 and J is TRBJ1-3; no definite D call. Germline CDR1 and CDR2: GTSNPN and SVGIG (reference sequence). Trimming stripped 3 bases from V and 2 bases from J, with 14 bases between. The CDR3 consists of 15 residues. The CDR3 bases are TGTGCCTGGAGCCTAGGTCAGGCCCCTGGAAACACCATATATTTT. This translates into CAWSLGQAPGNTIYF.

V is TRBV28 and J is TRBJ1-4; D is uncertain. This CDR3 spans 15 amino acids. Germline assignment: CDR1 MDHEN and CDR2 SYDVKM. The V end lost 7 bases, the J end lost 0 bases, and 12 bases lay between the germline ends. This CDR3 reads CASMRGDATNEKLFF. The CDR3 DNA follows: TGTGCCAGCATGCGCGGGGATGCAACTAATGAAAAACTGTTTTTT.

The chain couples TRBV6-6 to TRBJ1-1; D is uncertain. CDR1 is MNHNY and CDR2 is SVGAGI in the germline V gene (reference sequence). This CDR3 comprises 12 residues. The V and J ends lost 6 bases and 3 bases respectively, with 8 bases between them. This chain's CDR3 is CASRDGDTEAFF. CDR3 sequence (DNA): TGTGCCAGCAGGGACGGGGACACTGAAGCTTTCTTT.

V and J are TRBV28 and TRBJ1-4, with 9 bases that match TRBD1. V was pared by 2 bases and J by 8 bases, with 6 bases of the junction left unmatched. This CDR3 region has 15 residues. The germline V gene has CDR1 MDHEN and CDR2 SYDVKM. CDR3 bases: TGTGCCAGCAGTTTAGACCTGACAGGGGGAGAAAAACTGTTTTTT. Protein: CASSLDLTGGEKLFF.